This T cell receptor beta chain came from a study of blood T cell repertoires in COVID-19. The wider study: COVID-19 samples collected from the United States, Italy and Spain covered acute and convalescent phases.

TCRdb's table, derived via immunoSEQ multiplex PCR, lists solely in-frame clones and lacks some. Seen here are about 53,000 clones, 82% observed once, and the top ten hold more than 13%. Trimming removed 3 bases from V and 15 bases from J; junction bases left unmatched: 10. The CDR3 contains 13 residues. The clonotype originates from a human donor in a cohort sampled during active COVID-19. The source material was peripheral blood. The chain has TRBV12-3 or TRBV12-4 and TRBJ2-1, with 8 bases matching TRBD2. The chain's CDR3 is CASSFGPRGAGFF. The DNA for the CDR3 is TGTGCCAGCAGTTTTGGCCCGCGGGGGGCAGGGTTCTTC.